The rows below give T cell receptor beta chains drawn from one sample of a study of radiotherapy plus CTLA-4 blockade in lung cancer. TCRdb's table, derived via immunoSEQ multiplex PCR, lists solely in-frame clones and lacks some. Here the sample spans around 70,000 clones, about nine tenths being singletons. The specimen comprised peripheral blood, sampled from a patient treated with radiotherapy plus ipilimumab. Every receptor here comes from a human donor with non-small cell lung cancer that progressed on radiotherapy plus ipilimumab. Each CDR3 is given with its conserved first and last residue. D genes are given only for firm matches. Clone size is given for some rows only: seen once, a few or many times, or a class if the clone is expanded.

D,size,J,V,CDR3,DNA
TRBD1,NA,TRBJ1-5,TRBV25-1,CASQGGGNQPQHF,TGTGCCAGCCAGGGGGGTGGGAATCAGCCCCAGCATTTT
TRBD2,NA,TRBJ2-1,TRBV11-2,CASRSGLAGGAPAGGEQFF,TGTGCCAGCAGATCGGGACTAGCGGGAGGTGCCCCGGCGGGCGGTGAGCAGTTCTTC
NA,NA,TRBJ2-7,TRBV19,CASSQGGGTYEQYF,TGTGCCAGTAGTCAGGGAGGGGGGACCTACGAGCAGTACTTC
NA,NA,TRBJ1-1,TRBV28,CASSLQEDEAFF,TGTGCCAGCAGTTTGCAAGAAGATGAAGCTTTCTTT
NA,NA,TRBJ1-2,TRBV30,CAWSVQVPVGGYTF,TGTGCCTGGAGTGTACAGGTCCCCGTGGGAGGCTACACCTTC
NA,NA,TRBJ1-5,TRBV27,CASSLSQGRGQPQHF,TGTGCCAGCAGTTTATCCCAGGGGAGGGGGCAGCCCCAGCATTTT
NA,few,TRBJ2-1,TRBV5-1,CASSLGDTPYNEQFF,TGCGCCAGCAGCTTGGGGGATACTCCCTACAATGAGCAGTTCTTC
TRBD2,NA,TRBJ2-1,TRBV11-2,CASSLGTITNNEQFF,TGTGCCAGCAGCTTGGGGACTATCACTAACAATGAGCAGTTCTTC
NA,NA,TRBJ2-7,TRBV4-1,CASSQDGPTPGRYEQYF,TGCGCCAGCAGCCAAGACGGTCCTACCCCAGGCCGCTACGAGCAGTACTTC
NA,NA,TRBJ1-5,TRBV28,CASSPDYSNQPQHF,TGTGCCAGCAGTCCAGACTATAGCAATCAGCCCCAGCATTTT
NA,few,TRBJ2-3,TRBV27,CASSETVTVPDTQYF,TGTGCCAGCAGTGAAACGGTCACGGTACCAGATACGCAGTATTTT
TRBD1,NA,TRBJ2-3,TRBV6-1,CASSDRGVADTQYF,TGTGCCAGCAGCGACAGGGGTGTGGCAGATACGCAGTATTTT
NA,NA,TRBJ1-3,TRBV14,CASSHRGISGNTIYF,TGTGCCAGCAGCCACAGGGGAATCTCTGGAAACACCATATATTTT
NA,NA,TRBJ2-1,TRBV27,CASSSWQAHDNEQFF,TGTGCCAGCAGTTCCTGGCAAGCGCACGACAATGAGCAGTTCTTC
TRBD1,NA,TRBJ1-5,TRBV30,CAWSVSGTGNQPQHF,TGTGCCTGGAGTGTATCCGGGACAGGGAATCAGCCCCAGCATTTT
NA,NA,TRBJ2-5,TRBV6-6,CASSYSAGETQYF,TGTGCCAGCAGTTACTCTGCAGGGGAGACCCAGTACTTC
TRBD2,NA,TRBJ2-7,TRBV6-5,CASRPYRGGSYEQYF,TGTGCCAGCAGACCATATCGCGGCGGGAGCTACGAGCAGTACTTC
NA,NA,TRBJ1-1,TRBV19,CASSIEGLGTEAFF,TGTGCCAGTAGTATAGAGGGTTTGGGCACTGAAGCTTTCTTT
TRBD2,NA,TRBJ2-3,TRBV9,CASSLSGSGTDTQYF,TGTGCCAGCAGCCTTAGCGGGAGTGGAACAGATACGCAGTATTTT
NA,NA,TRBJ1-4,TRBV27,CASSRSGVLNEKLFF,TGTGCCAGCAGTAGATCAGGGGTCCTAAATGAAAAACTGTTTTTT
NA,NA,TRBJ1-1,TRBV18,CASSPDWGNTEAFF,TGTGCCAGCTCACCAGACTGGGGTAACACTGAAGCTTTCTTT
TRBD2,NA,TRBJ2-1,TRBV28,CASSLGTSHEQFF,TGTGCCAGCAGTTTAGGGACTAGTCATGAGCAGTTCTTC
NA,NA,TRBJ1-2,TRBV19,CASSRFPANRKTYGYTF,TGTGCCAGTAGTCGTTTTCCGGCAAATCGAAAGACCTATGGCTACACCTTC
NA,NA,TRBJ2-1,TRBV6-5,CASSYGTPSYNEQFF,TGTGCCAGCAGCTACGGGACTCCGTCCTACAATGAGCAGTTCTTC
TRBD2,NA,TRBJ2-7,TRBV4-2,CASSQGGLAESSYEQYF,TGTGCCAGCAGCCAAGGGGGACTAGCGGAAAGCTCCTACGAGCAGTACTTC
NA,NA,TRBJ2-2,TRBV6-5,CASTPDRRNTGELFF,TGCGCCAGCACCCCGGACAGAAGAAACACCGGGGAGCTGTTTTTT
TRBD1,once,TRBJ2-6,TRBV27,CASRPRTGVGSGANVLTF,TGTGCCAGCAGACCGAGGACAGGGGTCGGCTCTGGGGCCAACGTCCTGACTTTC
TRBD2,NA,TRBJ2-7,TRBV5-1,CASSGGLAGYEQYF,TGCGCCAGCAGCGGGGGACTAGCGGGATACGAGCAGTACTTC
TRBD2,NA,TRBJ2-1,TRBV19,CASSRTSGSSYNEQFF,TGTGCCAGTAGCCGGACTAGCGGGAGCTCCTACAATGAGCAGTTCTTC
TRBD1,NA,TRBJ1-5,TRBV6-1,CATRRDRATNQPQHF,TGTGCCACGCGGCGGGACAGGGCGACTAATCAGCCCCAGCATTTT
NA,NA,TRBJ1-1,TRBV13,CASSLAGDLTEAFF,TGTGCCAGCAGCTTAGCAGGGGACCTGACTGAAGCTTTCTTT
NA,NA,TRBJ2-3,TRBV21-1,CASSADRGDCTDTQYF,TGTGCCAGCAGCGCCGACCGGGGGGATTGCACAGATACGCAGTATTTT
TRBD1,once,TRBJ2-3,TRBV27,CASREFRGISTDTQYF,TGTGCCAGCAGGGAATTCAGGGGGATAAGCACAGATACGCAGTATTTT
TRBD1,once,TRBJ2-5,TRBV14,CASSRGTGKETQYF,TGTGCCAGCAGCCGAGGGACAGGGAAAGAGACCCAGTACTTC
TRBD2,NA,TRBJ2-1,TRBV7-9,CASREGTSPYNEQFF,TGTGCCAGCAGGGAAGGGACTAGTCCCTACAATGAGCAGTTCTTC